Listed here is a single TCR beta chain. This record belongs to a study of blood T cell repertoires in COVID-19. Study-wide context: Researchers got acute and convalescent COVID-19 samples from the United States, Italy and Spain. The cDNA or gDNA used as material had been derived from T cells, B-cell-depleted T cells, or PBMCs.

Per the original data handling: From reference gene primer amplification, estimates of nucleated cell counts were derived. Profiled with immunoSEQ multiplex PCR; TCRdb holds only in-frame clones, not every one. V, J and clone size are taken as reported in that table, and D and trimming were inferred from the DNA itself. The data hold roughly 500,000 clones, with 70% to 90% observed a single time. CDR3 length equals 16 residues. The sample consisted of peripheral blood. The receptor was isolated from a human donor in a cohort sampled during active COVID-19. The chain couples TRBV21-1 to TRBJ2-3; no check of the table's D call, TRBD2, against the DNA was made. TRBV21-1 is annotated as a pseudogene. CDR3 residues: CASSKGEEASTDTQYF. The CDR3 nucleotides read TGTGCCAGCAGCAAAGGCGAAGAGGCTAGCACAGATACGCAGTATTTT.